Given below is one T cell receptor (beta chain) in context. The sample is drawn from a study of blood T cell repertoires in COVID-19. Across the study: Sources were T cells, B-cell-depleted T cells, or PBMCs; the material itself was cDNA or gDNA.

The length of the CDR3 is 14 residues. Germline assignment: CDR1 MNHEY and CDR2 SVGEGT. Unmatched junction bases numbered 3, after V lost 5 bases and J lost 2 bases. In the original analysis: How many nucleated cells were present was estimated from reference gene primer amplification. Only in-frame clones appear in the TCRdb table, and some are missing; sequencing was by immunoSEQ multiplex PCR. The V and J calls and the clone size are those of that table, but D and trimming were determined from the DNA. The sample yields approximately 50,000 clones, 75% to 90% seen once. J is TRBJ2-5 and V is TRBV6-2 or TRBV6-3; 9 bases align to TRBD1. The sample taken for sequencing was peripheral blood. The receptor's source is a human donor in a cohort sampled during active COVID-19. CDR3 protein: CASSRGQGQETQYF. The CDR3 region has the DNA TGTGCCAGCAGTCGCGGACAGGGGCAAGAGACCCAGTACTTC.